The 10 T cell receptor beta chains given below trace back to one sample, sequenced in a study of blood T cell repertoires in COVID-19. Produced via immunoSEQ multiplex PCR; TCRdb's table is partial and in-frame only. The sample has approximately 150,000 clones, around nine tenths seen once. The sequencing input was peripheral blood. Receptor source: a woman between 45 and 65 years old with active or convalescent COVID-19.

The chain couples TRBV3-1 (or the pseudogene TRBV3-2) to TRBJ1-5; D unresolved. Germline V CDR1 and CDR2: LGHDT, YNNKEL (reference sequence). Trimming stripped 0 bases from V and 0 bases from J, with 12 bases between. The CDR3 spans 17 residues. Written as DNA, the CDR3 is TGTGCCAGCAGCCAAGATTTCGAGGCAAATAGCAATCAGCCCCAGCATTTT. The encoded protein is CASSQDFEANSNQPQHF.

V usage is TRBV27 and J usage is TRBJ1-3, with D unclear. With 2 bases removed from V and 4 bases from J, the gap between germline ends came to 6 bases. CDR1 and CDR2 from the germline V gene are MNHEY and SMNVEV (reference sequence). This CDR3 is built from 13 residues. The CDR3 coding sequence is TGTGCCAGCAGTTTAACGAGAGGAAACACCATATATTTT. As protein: CASSLTRGNTIYF.

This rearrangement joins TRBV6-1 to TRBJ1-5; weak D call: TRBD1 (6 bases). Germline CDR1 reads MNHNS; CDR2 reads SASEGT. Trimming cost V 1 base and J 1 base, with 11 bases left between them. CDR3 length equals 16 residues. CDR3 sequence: CASSEVGGLSNQPQHF. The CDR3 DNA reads TGTGCCAGCAGTGAAGTAGGGGGTTTGAGCAATCAGCCCCAGCATTTT.

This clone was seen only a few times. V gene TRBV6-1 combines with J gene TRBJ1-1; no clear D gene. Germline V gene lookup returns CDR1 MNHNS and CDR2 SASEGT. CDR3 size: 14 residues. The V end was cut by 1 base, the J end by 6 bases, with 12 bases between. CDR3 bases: TGTGCCAGCAGTGAAGGAGGGAAAGGTGCTGAAGCTTTCTTT. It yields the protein CASSEGGKGAEAFF.

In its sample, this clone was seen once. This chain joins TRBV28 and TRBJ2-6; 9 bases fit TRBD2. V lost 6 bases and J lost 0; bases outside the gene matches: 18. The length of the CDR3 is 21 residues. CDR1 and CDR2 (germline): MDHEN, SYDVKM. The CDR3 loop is CASSLGAESGTSSSGANVLTF. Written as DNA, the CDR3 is TGTGCCAGCAGCCTCGGGGCCGAATCAGGGACTAGCAGCTCTGGGGCCAACGTCCTGACTTTC.

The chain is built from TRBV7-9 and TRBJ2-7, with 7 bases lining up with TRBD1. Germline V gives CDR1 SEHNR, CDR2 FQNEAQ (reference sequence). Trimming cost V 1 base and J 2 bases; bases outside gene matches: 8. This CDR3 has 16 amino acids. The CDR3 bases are TGTGCCAGCAGCTTAGAAATAGGACAGGCAACCTACGAGCAGTACTTC. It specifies CASSLEIGQATYEQYF.

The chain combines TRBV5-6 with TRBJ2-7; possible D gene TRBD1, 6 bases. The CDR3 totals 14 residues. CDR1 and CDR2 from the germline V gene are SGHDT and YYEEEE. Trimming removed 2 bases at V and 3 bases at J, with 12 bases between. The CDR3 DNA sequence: TGTGCCAGCAGCTTCCTCACAGGGAACTACGAGCAGTACTTC. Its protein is CASSFLTGNYEQYF.

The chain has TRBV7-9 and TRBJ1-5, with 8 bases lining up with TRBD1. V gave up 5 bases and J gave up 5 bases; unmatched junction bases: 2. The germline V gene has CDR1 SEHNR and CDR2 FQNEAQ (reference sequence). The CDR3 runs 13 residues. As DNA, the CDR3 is TGTGCCAGCAGCCCGGACAGGGATCAGCCCCAGCATTTT. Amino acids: CASSPDRDQPQHF.

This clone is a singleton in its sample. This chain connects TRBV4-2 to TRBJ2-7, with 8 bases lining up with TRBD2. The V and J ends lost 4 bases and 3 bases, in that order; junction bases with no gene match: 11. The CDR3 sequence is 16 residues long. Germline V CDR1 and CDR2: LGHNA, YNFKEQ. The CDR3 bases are TGTGCCAGCAGCCCCGCACTACTAGCGGCTGACTACGAGCAGTACTTC. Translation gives CASSPALLAADYEQYF.

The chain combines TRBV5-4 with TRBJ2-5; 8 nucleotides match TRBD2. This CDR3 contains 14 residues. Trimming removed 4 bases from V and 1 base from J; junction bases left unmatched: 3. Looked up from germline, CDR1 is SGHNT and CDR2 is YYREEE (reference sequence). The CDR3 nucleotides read TGTGCCAGCAGCCCGGGGGGGTCCCAAGAGACCCAGTACTTC. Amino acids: CASSPGGSQETQYF.